These 15 T cell receptor beta chains originate from one sample sequenced in a study of cytomegalovirus exposure and HLA in healthy donors. Measured with immunoSEQ multiplex PCR; TCRdb has only the in-frame clones, and not every one. Here the sample spans some 150,000 clones, about 95% being singletons. The sequencing input was PBMCs. The receptors were sampled from a man aged 18 to 35 in good health and CMV-seropositive.

In DNA, the CDR3 is TGTGCCAGTTCCTACACAGATACGCAGTATTTT. This sequence encodes CASSYTDTQYF. The genes are TRBV19 and TRBJ2-3; D not resolved. The CDR3 spans 11 residues. Trimming removed 8 bases from V and 2 bases from J, with 5 bases in between. Per the germline V gene, CDR1 is LNHDA and CDR2 is SQIVND (reference sequence).

V usage is TRBV7-9 and J usage is TRBJ2-1; D is perhaps TRBD2 (6 bases). CDR3 size: 18 residues. Germline lookup yields CDR1 SEHNR and CDR2 FQNEAQ (reference sequence). V dropped 3 bases and J dropped 4 bases, with 22 bases sitting between them. The DNA of the CDR3 is TGTGCCAGCAGCTTTAGTTCAATTCCCGGGAGACGATACAATGAGCAGTTCTTC. This sequence encodes CASSFSSIPGRRYNEQFF.

The gene calls are TRBV27 and TRBJ1-1; the D is unclear. Trimming took 2 bases from V and 4 from J, leaving 11 bases between them. The CDR3 length is 14 residues. Germline-derived CDR1 and CDR2 are MNHEY and SMNVEV (reference sequence). In DNA form, the CDR3 reads TGTGCCAGCAGTTTAGGAGGATCCTTCACTGAAGCTTTCTTT. Translation gives CASSLGGSFTEAFF.

The V call is TRBV4-1, the J call TRBJ2-1; 14 nucleotides line up with TRBD2. Trimming took 4 bases from V and 4 from J; bases not matched to a gene: 12. CDR1 is MGHRA and CDR2 is YSYEKL in the germline V gene. This CDR3 is 19 amino acids long. CDR3 loop: CASSLEGSGTSGSYNEQFF. CDR3 bases: TGCGCCAGCAGCCTCGAAGGCAGCGGGACTAGCGGGAGTTACAATGAGCAGTTCTTC.

The rearrangement uses TRBV2 and TRBJ2-1, with 9 bases fitting TRBD1. This CDR3 has 14 residues. V shed 3 bases, J shed 10 bases, and the junction held 7 bases outside the gene matches. Germline CDR1 is SNHLY and CDR2 is FYNNEI. CDR3 sequence (DNA): TGTGCCAGCAGTGATCGACAGGGGGGAAAGGAGCAGTTCTTC. This gives the protein CASSDRQGGKEQFF.

As for this clone: The sample carries other DNA sequences with the same CDR3. The chain carries TRBV9 and TRBJ2-5; 9 bases line up with TRBD2. The CDR3 is 15 residues long. The trim removed 0 bases at V and 5 bases at J, leaving 5 bases unmatched. Germline-derived CDR1 and CDR2 are SGDLS and YYNGEE. CDR3 sequence reads: CASSVGAGGPETQYF. The CDR3 bases are TGTGCCAGCAGCGTAGGGGCGGGAGGGCCGGAGACCCAGTACTTC.

The CDR3 is CASSSLLRASGDPDTQYF. The DNA of the CDR3 is TGTGCCAGCAGCTCCCTTTTGAGGGCTAGCGGAGACCCAGATACGCAGTATTTT. The chain combines TRBV5-6 with TRBJ2-3, with 7 bases aligning to TRBD2. The V gene end was trimmed by 3 bases and the J gene end by 4 bases; junction bases not matched to a gene: 17. Per the germline V gene, CDR1 is SGHDT and CDR2 is YYEEEE. This CDR3 comprises 18 residues.

V and J are TRBV5-1 and TRBJ2-2; the match to TRBD2 covers 13 bases. The germline V gene encodes CDR1 SGHRS and CDR2 YFSETQ. CDR3 length equals 17 residues. V shed 3 bases, J shed 0 bases, and the junction held 2 bases outside the gene matches. The CDR3 region is CASSWGLAGPNTGELFF. Here the CDR3 DNA reads TGCGCCAGCAGCTGGGGACTAGCGGGACCGAACACCGGGGAGCTGTTTTTT. The full variable domain, with the rest looked up from reference TRBV5-1 and TRBJ2-2, is KAGVTQTPRYLIKTRGQQVTLSCSPISGHRSVSWYQQTPGQGLQFLFEYFSETQRNKGNFPGRFSGRQFSNSRSEMNVSTLELGDSALYLCASSWGLAGPNTGELFFGEGSRLTVL.

This clone was recorded once. V and J are TRBV7-6 and TRBJ2-5, with D possibly being TRBD2 (6 bases). CDR3 length: 14 residues. CDR1 is SGHVS, CDR2 FNYEAQ, per germline. Trimming removed 1 base at V and 4 bases at J, with 10 bases between. DNA of the CDR3: TGTGCCAGCAGCTTAGTGTTTAGCGGAGAGACCCAGTACTTC. Residues: CASSLVFSGETQYF.

This clone was seen a single time. This chain links TRBV18 with TRBJ2-7, with a weak D call TRBD2 (6 bases). CDR1 KGHSH and CDR2 LQKENI come from the germline V gene. V dropped 3 bases and J dropped 0 bases, with 12 bases sitting between them. CDR3 length equals 15 residues. The CDR3 DNA sequence: TGTGCCAGCTCACCTCGACGGGAGTCCTCCTACGAGCAGTACTTC. This gives the protein CASSPRRESSYEQYF.

This rearrangement joins TRBV29-1 to TRBJ1-3; D is uncertain. This CDR3 comprises 13 residues. Trimming stripped 7 bases from V and 5 bases from J, with 15 bases between. Germline CDR1 SQVTM, CDR2 ANQGSEA. CDR3: CSALGGARNTIYF. Written as DNA, the CDR3 is TGCAGCGCCCTAGGCGGCGCTAGAAACACCATATATTTT.

This rearrangement joins TRBV28 to TRBJ1-1; 11 bases fit TRBD1. V dropped 5 bases and J dropped 4; count of bases not matched to a gene: 6. There are 15 residues in the CDR3. Germline V lookup: CDR1 MDHEN, CDR2 SYDVKM. In nucleotides, the CDR3 is TGTGCCAGCAGTCTGCCCGGGACAGGGGGCACTGAAGCTTTCTTT. Translating it yields CASSLPGTGGTEAFF.

This clone was seen a single time. The rearrangement uses TRBV5-1 and TRBJ2-7; D is undetermined. The germline gives CDR1 SGHRS, CDR2 YFSETQ. This CDR3 comprises 15 residues. Trimming shortened V by 0 bases and J by 2 bases, and 12 bases separated the two germline ends. The CDR3 bases are TGCGCCAGCAGCTTGGCCCCGGAGCCTACCTACGAGCAGTACTTC. Its translation: CASSLAPEPTYEQYF.

The chain joins TRBV18 to TRBJ1-5; 8 nucleotides line up with TRBD1. With 6 bases clipped from V and 2 bases from J, the junction kept 6 bases outside the gene matches. The CDR3 runs to 15 residues. CDR1 is KGHSH, CDR2 LQKENI, per germline. DNA for the CDR3: TGTGCCAGCTCGATCTCAGGGGGCGGCAATCAGCCCCAGCATTTT. Its protein is CASSISGGGNQPQHF.

This chain uses TRBV6-1 with TRBJ2-2, with 9 bases fitting TRBD1. The CDR3 spans 14 residues. Germline V gene lookup returns CDR1 MNHNS and CDR2 SASEGT. V trimming: 6 bases; J trimming: 2 bases; junction bases outside the gene matches: 1. Written as DNA, the CDR3 is TGTGCCAGCAGACAGGGGGCAAACACCGGGGAGCTGTTTTTT. Its translation: CASRQGANTGELFF.